The present entry profiles one T cell receptor (beta chain) with its context. The antigen remains undetermined. The CDR3 length is 14 residues. Germline values: CDR1 SNHLY, CDR2 FYNNEI. V gave up 7 bases and J gave up 1 base, with 13 bases separating them. The data derive from a study of T cell responses to AZD1222 COVID-19 vaccine. Study-level points and caveats: Researchers took repertoire samples only after the peak T cell response had come. Baseline serostatus was positive in only six AZD1222 recipients.

Assay: immunoSEQ multiplex PCR; the TCRdb copy retains only in-frame clones and omits some. There are 160,000 or so clones in the sample; almost 90% occur only once, and more than 5% lies in the top ten. Sequences were derived from peripheral blood, sampled on day 0 of AZD1222 vaccination. The receptor comes from an adult in good health. The rearrangement uses TRBV2 and TRBJ1-1, with D unresolved. As DNA, the CDR3 is TGTGCCAGCACGGTTGGGCAGACGAACACTGAAGCTTTCTTT. It specifies CASTVGQTNTEAFF.